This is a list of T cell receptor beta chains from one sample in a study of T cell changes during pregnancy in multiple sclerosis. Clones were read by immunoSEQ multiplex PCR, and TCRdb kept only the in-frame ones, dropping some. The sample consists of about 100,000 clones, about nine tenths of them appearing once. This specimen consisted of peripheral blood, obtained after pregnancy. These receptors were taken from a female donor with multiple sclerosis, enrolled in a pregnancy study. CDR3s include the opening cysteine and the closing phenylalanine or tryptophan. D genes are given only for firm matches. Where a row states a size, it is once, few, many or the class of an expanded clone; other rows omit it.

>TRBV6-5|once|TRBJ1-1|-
CASSYGRVTEAFF
TGTGCCAGCAGTTACGGCAGGGTCACTGAAGCTTTCTTT
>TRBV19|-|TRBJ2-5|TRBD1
CASSPDRVQTQYF
TGTGCCAGTAGCCCAGACAGGGTTCAGACCCAGTACTTC
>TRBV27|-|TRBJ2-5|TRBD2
CASSFVAGGPSETQYF
TGTGCCAGCAGTTTTGTAGCGGGAGGGCCGTCAGAGACCCAGTACTTC
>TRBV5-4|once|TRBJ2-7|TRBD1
CASSSDRGYEQYF
TGTGCCAGCAGCAGCGACAGGGGCTACGAGCAGTACTTC
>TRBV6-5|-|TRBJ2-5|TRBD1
CASSIDREGETQYF
TGTGCCAGCAGCATCGACAGGGAAGGAGAGACCCAGTACTTC
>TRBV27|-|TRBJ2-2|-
CASSLPAPRGELFF
TGTGCCAGCAGTTTACCCGCGCCCCGCGGGGAGCTGTTTTTT
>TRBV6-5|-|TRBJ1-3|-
CASSRDWSSGNTIYF
TGTGCCAGCAGCCGCGACTGGAGCTCTGGAAACACCATATATTTT
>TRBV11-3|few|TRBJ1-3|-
CASSLEAGNTIYF
TGTGCCAGCAGCTTAGAAGCGGGAAACACCATATATTTT
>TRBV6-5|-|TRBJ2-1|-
CASSYAYRDTEQFF
TGTGCCAGCAGTTACGCATACCGGGACACTGAGCAGTTCTTC
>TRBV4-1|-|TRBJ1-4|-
CASSHSDEKLFF
TGCGCCAGCAGCCACTCCGATGAAAAACTGTTTTTT
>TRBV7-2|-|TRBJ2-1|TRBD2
CASSTGLAGVRHEQFF
TGTGCCAGCAGCACCGGTCTAGCGGGGGTCAGGCATGAGCAGTTCTTC
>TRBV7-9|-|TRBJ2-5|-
CASCRRSQETQYF
TGTGCCAGCTGCCGGAGGAGCCAAGAGACCCAGTACTTC
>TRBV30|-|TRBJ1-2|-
CAWSVRGARGYTF
TGTGCCTGGAGTGTACGGGGGGCGCGGGGCTACACCTTC
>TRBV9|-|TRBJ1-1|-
CASSASRGEAFF
TGTGCCAGCAGCGCCAGTAGGGGCGAGGCTTTCTTT
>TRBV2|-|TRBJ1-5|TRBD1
CASSEGQGEQPQHF
TGTGCCAGCAGTGAGGGACAGGGGGAACAGCCCCAGCATTTT
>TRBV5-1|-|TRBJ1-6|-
CASSTAVGNNSPLHF
TGCGCCAGCAGCACTGCGGTCGGGAACAATTCACCCCTCCACTTT
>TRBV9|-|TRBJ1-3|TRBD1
CASSVEGTGSVGNTIYF
TGTGCCAGCAGCGTAGAAGGGACAGGGTCGGTTGGAAACACCATATATTTT
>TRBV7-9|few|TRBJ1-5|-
CASSLSGNNQPQHF
TGTGCCAGCAGCTTATCAGGTAACAATCAGCCCCAGCATTTT
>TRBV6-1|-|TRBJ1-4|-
CASRRVGEKLFF
TGTGCCAGCAGGAGGGTAGGTGAAAAACTGTTTTTT
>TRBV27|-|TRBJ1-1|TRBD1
CASSEPGQPLEAFF
TGTGCCAGCAGTGAGCCGGGACAGCCACTCGAAGCTTTCTTT
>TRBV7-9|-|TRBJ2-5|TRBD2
CASSLSRLAEETQYF
TGTGCCAGCAGCTTATCTCGGCTAGCGGAAGAGACCCAGTACTTC
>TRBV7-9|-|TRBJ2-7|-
CASSGNYEQYF
TGTGCCAGCAGCGGCAACTACGAGCAGTACTTC
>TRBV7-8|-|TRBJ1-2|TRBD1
CASSRTGSDYGYTF
TGTGCCAGCAGCCGGACAGGGTCCGATTATGGCTACACCTTC
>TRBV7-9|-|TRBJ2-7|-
CASSDKQGPQQYF
TGTGCCAGCAGCGATAAACAGGGTCCGCAGCAGTACTTC
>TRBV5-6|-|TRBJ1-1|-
CASSLAGGTSMNTEAFF
TGTGCCAGCAGCTTGGCCGGGGGGACGTCCATGAACACTGAAGCTTTCTTT
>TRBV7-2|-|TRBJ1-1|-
CASSPETGLGAFF
TGTGCCAGCAGCCCTGAAACAGGGTTAGGAGCTTTCTTT
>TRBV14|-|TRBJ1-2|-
CASSIDTGNYGYTF
TGTGCCAGCAGCATAGACACGGGAAACTATGGCTACACCTTC
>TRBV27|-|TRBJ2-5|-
CASSFRAGAHSPPGETQYF
TGTGCCAGCAGTTTTCGAGCTGGTGCTCATTCTCCTCCGGGGGAGACCCAGTACTTC
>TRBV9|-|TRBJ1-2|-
CASSVYDSLDYGYTF
TGTGCCAGCAGCGTTTACGACTCTCTCGACTATGGCTACACCTTC
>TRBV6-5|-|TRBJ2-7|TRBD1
CASSLGQGSYEQYF
TGTGCCAGCAGTCTGGGACAGGGATCCTACGAGCAGTACTTC
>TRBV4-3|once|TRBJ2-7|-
CASSQEGRGTYEQYF
TGCGCCAGCAGCCAAGAGGGTCGAGGAACCTACGAGCAGTACTTC
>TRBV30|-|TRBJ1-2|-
CAWRTGNYGYTF
TGTGCCTGGAGAACGGGAAACTATGGCTACACCTTC
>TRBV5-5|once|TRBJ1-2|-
CASSLEPANYGYTF
TGTGCCAGCAGCTTAGAACCAGCTAACTATGGCTACACCTTC
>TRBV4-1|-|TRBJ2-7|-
CASSQDPRAEQYF
TGCGCCAGCAGCCAAGATCCCAGGGCCGAGCAGTACTTC
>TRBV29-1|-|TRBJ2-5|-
CSVELGGQETQYF
TGCAGCGTTGAACTCGGGGGACAAGAGACCCAGTACTTC
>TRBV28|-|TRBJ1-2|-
CASSLTPGPSTF
TGTGCCAGCAGTTTAACACCAGGGCCAAGCACCTTC
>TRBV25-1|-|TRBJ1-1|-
CASRDSWTEAFF
TGTGCCAGCAGAGACTCCTGGACTGAAGCTTTCTTT
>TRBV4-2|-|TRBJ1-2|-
CASSQDLGQKIYGYTF
TGTGCCAGCAGCCAAGATTTAGGACAGAAAATCTATGGCTACACCTTC
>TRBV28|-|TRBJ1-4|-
CASSTGTKGATNEKLFF
TGTGCCAGCAGTACCGGGACAAAAGGGGCAACTAATGAAAAACTGTTTTTT
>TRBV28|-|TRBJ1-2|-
CASNRVGYGYTF
TGTGCCAGCAACAGGGTCGGGTATGGCTACACCTTC
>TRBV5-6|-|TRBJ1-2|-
CASSLSGRGYTF
TGTGCCAGCAGCTTGTCAGGGAGGGGCTACACCTTC
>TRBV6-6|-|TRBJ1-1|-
CASSQFSDTEAFF
TGTGCCAGCAGCCAGTTCTCAGACACTGAAGCTTTCTTT
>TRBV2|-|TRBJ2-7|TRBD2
CASSDLADSYEQYF
TGTGCCAGCAGTGATCTAGCGGACTCCTACGAGCAGTACTTC
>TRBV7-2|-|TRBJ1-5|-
CASSLEWSQPQHF
TGTGCCAGCAGCTTAGAGTGGAGTCAGCCCCAGCATTTT
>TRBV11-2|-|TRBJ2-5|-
CASSLDGGSETQYF
TGTGCCAGCAGCTTAGACGGGGGATCGGAGACCCAGTACTTC
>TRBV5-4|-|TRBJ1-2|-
CASSFVARGYTF
TGTGCCAGCAGCTTCGTCGCTCGGGGCTACACCTTC
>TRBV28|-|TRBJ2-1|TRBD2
CASSLGLAGVNEQFF
TGTGCCAGCAGTTTAGGACTAGCGGGAGTTAATGAGCAGTTCTTC
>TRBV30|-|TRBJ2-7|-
CAWSDRVLGEQYF
TGTGCCTGGAGTGACAGGGTACTGGGCGAGCAGTACTTC
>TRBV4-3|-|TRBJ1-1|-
CASSHGPEGYTEAFF
TGCGCCAGCAGCCACGGGCCAGAGGGCTACACTGAAGCTTTCTTT
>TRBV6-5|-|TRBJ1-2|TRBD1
CASSYTGTGGDGYTF
TGTGCCAGCAGTTACACCGGGACAGGGGGTGATGGCTACACCTTC
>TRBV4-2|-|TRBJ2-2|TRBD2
CASSQDFPAGGPGELFF
TGTGCCAGCAGCCAAGATTTCCCAGCGGGAGGGCCCGGGGAGCTGTTTTTT
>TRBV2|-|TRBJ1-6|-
CASSGWTEENNSPLHF
TGTGCCAGCAGTGGGTGGACGGAGGAAAATAATTCACCCCTCCACTTT
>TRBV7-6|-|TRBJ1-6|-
CASSSGGANPHMGSPLHF
TGTGCCAGCAGCTCCGGGGGTGCAAACCCCCATATGGGGTCACCCCTCCACTTT
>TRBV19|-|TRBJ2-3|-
CASSITPGPADTQYF
TGTGCCAGTAGTATTACGCCAGGGCCCGCAGATACGCAGTATTTT